The text below deals with one TCR beta chain. Its antigen is unknown. It has no much larger one-base neighbor in the sample; base qualities were not kept. Collaborating institutions collected whole blood in K2EDTA tubes following their own protocols. For TCRbeta analysis, collaborators shipped samples as frozen whole blood, isolated PBMCs, or DNA extracted from either of those sample types. The entry originates in a study of blood T cell repertoires in COVID-19 (dated by TCRdb to 2018 to 2021). At the level of the whole study: Samples from collaborators originated in the United States, Italy and Spain and spanned both the acute and convalescent phases of COVID-19. Where available, HLA class I and class II types were taken from metadata supplied by the sample provider and were not determined by assay-based typing. The repertoires were released in a freely available public database meant as a resource for research on the immune response to SARS-CoV-2. A de-identified subject ID, COVID-19 status, age in years and sex were almost always included in the sample metadata. The samples were drawn from two sources: the first 160 participants of the ongoing ImmuneRACE study, and over 950 subjects contributed by 6 global collaborators. The dataset comprised deeply sampled blood TCRbeta repertoires from subjects exposed to, actively infected with, or recovered from COVID-19. The material from the prospective study consisted of cDNA or gDNA derived from T cells, B-cell-depleted T cells, or PBMCs. What the research found in general, with its limitations: Clinical and demographic metadata were provided uncurated, with the amount varying by source and participant.

The CDR3 starts with the cysteine, ends with the phenylalanine, and has 13 residues. CDR3 DNA is the only sequence kept; it has 39 bases, read in frame from the first base. V gives up 3 bases and J gives up 0 bases, and the segment between their germline ends measures 6 bases. CDR1 and CDR2 were assigned from the germline V gene as SGHRS and YFSETQ. TCRbeta CDR3 regions were amplified from genomic DNA using the immunoSEQ Assay, a bias-controlled multiplex PCR. On the study's bioinformatics: The number of nucleated cells in each sample was estimated by amplification of reference gene primers within the assay. To quantify the absolute abundance of each unique TCRbeta CDR3 rearrangement, sequence reads were collapsed and filtered. For each sample, productive Simpson clonality was calculated as the square root of Simpson's diversity index across productive rearrangements. Not all clones reach the TCRdb copy of this immuneACCESS table, which keeps in-frame sequences only. Checked studies attribute under half of the gap to unresolved V genes and leave the rest unexplained. V and J calls and clone size are as listed in that table; D and trimming were resolved from the DNA. The sample contains about 50,000 clones, roughly 90% of them found a single time. Roughly 9.7% of the sample belongs to the ten largest clones.

The sequenced material came from peripheral blood. The chain is encoded by TRBV5-1 joined to TRBJ1-1; confidence is insufficient to name the D gene. This sequence originates from a woman older than 75 with acute or convalescent COVID-19. The CDR3 region reads CASSSGVNTEAFF. The DNA sequence is given as TGCGCCAGCAGCTCGGGAGTGAACACTGAAGCTTTCTTT.